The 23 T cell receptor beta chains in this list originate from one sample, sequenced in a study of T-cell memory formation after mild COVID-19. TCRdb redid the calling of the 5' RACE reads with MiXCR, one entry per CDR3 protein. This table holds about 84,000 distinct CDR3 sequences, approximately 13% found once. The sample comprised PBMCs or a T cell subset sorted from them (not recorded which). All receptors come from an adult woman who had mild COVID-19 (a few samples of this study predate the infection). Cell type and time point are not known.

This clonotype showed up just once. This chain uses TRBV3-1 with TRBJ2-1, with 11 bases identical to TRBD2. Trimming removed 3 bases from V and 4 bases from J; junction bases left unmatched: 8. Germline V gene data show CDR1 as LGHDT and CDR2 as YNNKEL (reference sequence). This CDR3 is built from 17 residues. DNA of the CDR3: TGTGCCAGCAGCCAGGGACTAGCGGAGACCATTTACAATGAGCAGTTCTTC. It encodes CASSQGLAETIYNEQFF.

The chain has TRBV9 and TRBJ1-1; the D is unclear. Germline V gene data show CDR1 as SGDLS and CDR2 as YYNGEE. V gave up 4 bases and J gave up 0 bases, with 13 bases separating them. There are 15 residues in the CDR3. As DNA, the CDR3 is TGTGCCAGCAGCATCCAGGTTGGCATGAACACTGAAGCTTTCTTT. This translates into CASSIQVGMNTEAFF. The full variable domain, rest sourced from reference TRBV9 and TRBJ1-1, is DSGVTQTPKHLITATGQRVTLRCSPRSGDLSVYWYQQSLDQGLQFLIQYYNGEERAKGNILERFSAQQFPDLHSELNLSSLELGDSALYFCASSIQVGMNTEAFFGQGTRLTVV.

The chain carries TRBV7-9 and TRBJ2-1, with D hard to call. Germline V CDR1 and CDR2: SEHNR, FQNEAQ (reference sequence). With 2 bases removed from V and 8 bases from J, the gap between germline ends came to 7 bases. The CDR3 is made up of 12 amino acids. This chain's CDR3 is CASSLHWDEQFF. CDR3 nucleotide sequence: TGTGCCAGCAGCTTACACTGGGATGAGCAGTTCTTC.

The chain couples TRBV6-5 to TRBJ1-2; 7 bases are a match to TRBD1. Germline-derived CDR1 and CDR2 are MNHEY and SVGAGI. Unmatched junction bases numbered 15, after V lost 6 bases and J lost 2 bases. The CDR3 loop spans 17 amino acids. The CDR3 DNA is TGTGCCAGCAGATTTCTCGACAGGGAGTTTCCCAACTATGGCTACACCTTC. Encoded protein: CASRFLDREFPNYGYTF.

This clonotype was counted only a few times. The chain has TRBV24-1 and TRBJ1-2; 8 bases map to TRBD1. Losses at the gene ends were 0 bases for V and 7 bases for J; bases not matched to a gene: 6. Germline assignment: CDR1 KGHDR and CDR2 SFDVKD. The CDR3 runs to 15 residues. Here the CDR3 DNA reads TGTGCCACCAGTGATTTGGCAGGGGGCGCGAGTGGCTACACCTTC. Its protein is CATSDLAGGASGYTF.

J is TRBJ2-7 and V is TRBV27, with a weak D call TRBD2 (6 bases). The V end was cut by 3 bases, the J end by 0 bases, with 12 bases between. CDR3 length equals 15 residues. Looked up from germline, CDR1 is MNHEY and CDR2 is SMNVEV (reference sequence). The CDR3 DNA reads TGTGCCAGCAGTTTTGCCGGGAGCCCCTCCTACGAGCAGTACTTC. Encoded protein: CASSFAGSPSYEQYF.

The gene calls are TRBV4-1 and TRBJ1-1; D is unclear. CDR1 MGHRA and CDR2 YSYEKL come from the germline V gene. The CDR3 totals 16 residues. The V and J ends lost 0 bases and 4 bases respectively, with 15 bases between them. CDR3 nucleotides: TGCGCCAGCAGCCAAGAATACGGGTCCTTGGGCACTGAAGCTTTCTTT. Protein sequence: CASSQEYGSLGTEAFF.

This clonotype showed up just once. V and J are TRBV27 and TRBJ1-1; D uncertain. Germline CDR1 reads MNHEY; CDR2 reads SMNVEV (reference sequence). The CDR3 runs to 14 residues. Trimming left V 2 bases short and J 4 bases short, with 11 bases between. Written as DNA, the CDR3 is TGTGCCAGCAGTTTAGGGTCTACGAGCACTGAAGCTTTCTTT. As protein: CASSLGSTSTEAFF.

Here the CDR3 DNA reads TGTGCCAGCAGCTTAGTGGGACAGGCGGCTGATGGTGAAGCTTTCTTT. Its translation: CASSLVGQAADGEAFF. The rearrangement joins TRBV7-9 to TRBJ1-1, with 8 bases lining up with TRBD1. The CDR3 length is 16 residues. V lost 1 base, J lost 7 bases, and 11 bases stayed unmatched. Germline-derived CDR1 and CDR2 are SEHNR and FQNEAQ (reference sequence). The entire variable domain, with the rest obtained from reference TRBV7-9 and TRBJ1-1, is as follows: DTGVSQNPRHKITKRGQNVTFRCDPISEHNRLYWYRQTLGQGPEFLTYFQNEAQLEKSRLLSDRFSAERPKGSFSTLEIQRTEQGDSAMYLCASSLVGQAADGEAFFGQGTRLTVV.

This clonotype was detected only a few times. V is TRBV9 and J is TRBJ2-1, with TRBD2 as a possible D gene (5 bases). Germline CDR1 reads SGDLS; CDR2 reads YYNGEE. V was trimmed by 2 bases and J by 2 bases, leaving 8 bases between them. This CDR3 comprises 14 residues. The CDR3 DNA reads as TGTGCCAGCAGCGTGTCGGGAACCTACAATGAGCAGTTCTTC. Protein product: CASSVSGTYNEQFF.

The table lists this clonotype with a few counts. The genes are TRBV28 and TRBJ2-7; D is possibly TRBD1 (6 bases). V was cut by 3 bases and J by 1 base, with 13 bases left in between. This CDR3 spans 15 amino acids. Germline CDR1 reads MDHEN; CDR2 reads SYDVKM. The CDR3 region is CASSFRTVLSYEQYF. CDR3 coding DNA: TGTGCCAGCAGTTTTCGGACAGTTTTATCCTACGAGCAGTACTTC.

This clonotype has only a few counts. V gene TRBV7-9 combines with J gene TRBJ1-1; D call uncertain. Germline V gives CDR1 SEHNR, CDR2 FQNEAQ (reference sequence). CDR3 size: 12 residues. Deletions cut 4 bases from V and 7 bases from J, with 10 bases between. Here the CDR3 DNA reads TGTGCCAGCAGCTCCCGGGCGATTGAAGCTTTCTTT. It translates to CASSSRAIEAFF.

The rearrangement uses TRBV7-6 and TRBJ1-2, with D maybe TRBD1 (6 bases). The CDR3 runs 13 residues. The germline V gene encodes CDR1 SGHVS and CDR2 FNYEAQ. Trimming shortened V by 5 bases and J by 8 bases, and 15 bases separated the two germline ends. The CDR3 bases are TGTGCCAGCAGCCCCACAGGGTTATACGGCTACACCTTC. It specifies CASSPTGLYGYTF.

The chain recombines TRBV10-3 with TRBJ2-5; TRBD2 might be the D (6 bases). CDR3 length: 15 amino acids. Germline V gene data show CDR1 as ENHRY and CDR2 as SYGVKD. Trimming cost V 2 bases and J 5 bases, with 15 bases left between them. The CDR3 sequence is CAISEQGRGRETQYF. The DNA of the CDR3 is TGTGCCATCAGTGAGCAAGGTCGGGGGAGGGAGACCCAGTACTTC.

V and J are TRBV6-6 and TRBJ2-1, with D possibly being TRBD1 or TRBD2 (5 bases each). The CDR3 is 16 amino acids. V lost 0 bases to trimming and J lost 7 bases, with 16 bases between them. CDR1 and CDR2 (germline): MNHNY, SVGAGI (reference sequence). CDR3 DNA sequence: TGTGCCAGCAGTTACTCTGGGACCCCAATGTCTAATGAGCAGTTCTTC. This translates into CASSYSGTPMSNEQFF.

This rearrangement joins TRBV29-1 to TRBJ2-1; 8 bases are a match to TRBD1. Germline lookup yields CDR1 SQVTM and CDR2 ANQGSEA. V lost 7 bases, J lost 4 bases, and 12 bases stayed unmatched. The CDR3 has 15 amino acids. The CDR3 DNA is TGCAGCGCCCGACCCGGACAGGGACCGTACAATGAGCAGTTCTTC. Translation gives CSARPGQGPYNEQFF.

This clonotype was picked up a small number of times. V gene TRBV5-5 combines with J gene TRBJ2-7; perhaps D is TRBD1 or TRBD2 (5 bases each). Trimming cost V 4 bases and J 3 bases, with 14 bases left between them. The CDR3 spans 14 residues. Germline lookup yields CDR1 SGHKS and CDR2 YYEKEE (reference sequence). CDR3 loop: CASSDEGQGYEQYF. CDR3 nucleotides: TGTGCCAGCAGCGACGAGGGGCAGGGCTACGAGCAGTACTTC.

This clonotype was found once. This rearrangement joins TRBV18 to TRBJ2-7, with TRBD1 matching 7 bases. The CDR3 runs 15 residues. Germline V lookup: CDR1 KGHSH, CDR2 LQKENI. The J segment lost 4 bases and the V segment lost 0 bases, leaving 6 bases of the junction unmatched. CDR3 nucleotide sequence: TGTGCCAGCTCACCACCGGACAGGCCTGGATACGAGCAGTACTTC. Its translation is CASSPPDRPGYEQYF.

For the CDR3, the DNA is TGCAGCGTTCGTTACAGTCAAGAGACCCAGTACTTC. Its translation: CSVRYSQETQYF. The chain has TRBV29-1 and TRBJ2-5; no reliable D call. Germline V gene sequence: CDR1 SQVTM, CDR2 ANQGSEA. V lost 5 bases and J lost 2, with 9 bases in between. The CDR3 is 12 amino acids. The whole variable domain, filled in from reference TRBV29-1 and TRBJ2-5, reads SAVISQKPSRDICQRGTSLTIQCQVDSQVTMMFWYRQQPGQSLTLIATANQGSEATYESGFVIDKFPISRPNLTFSTLTVSNMSPEDSSIYLCSVRYSQETQYFGPGTRLLVL.

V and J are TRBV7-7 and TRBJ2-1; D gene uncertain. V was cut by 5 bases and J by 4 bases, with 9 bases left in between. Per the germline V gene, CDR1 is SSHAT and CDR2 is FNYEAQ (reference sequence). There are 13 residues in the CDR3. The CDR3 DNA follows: TGTGCCAGCAGCCCTCGACTTTACAATGAGCAGTTCTTC. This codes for CASSPRLYNEQFF.

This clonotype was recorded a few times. DNA for the CDR3: TGCGCCAGCACAGTTAGCGGGGGCCTCCAAGAGACCCAGTACTTC. Its translation is CASTVSGGLQETQYF. This chain connects TRBV4-1 to TRBJ2-5, with TRBD2 matching 9 bases. Trimming at V came to 7 bases and at J to 1 base, leaving 7 bases not matched to a gene. CDR3 size: 15 residues. Germline CDR1 reads MGHRA; CDR2 reads YSYEKL.

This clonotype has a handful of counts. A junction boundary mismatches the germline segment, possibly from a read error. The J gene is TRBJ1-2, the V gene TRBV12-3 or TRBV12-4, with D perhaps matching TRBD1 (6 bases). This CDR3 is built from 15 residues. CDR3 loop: CASSRAGHFNSGYTF. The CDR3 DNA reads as TGTGCCAGCAGCCGGGCGGGACACTTCAACTCTGGCTACACCTTC.

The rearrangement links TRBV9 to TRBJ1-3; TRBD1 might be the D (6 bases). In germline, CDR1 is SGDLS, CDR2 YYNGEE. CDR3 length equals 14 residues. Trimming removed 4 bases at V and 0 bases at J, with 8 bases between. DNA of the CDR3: TGTGCCAGCAGCATAGGGGGCTCTGGAAACACCATATATTTT. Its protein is CASSIGGSGNTIYF.